Presented here are 22 T cell receptor beta chains from one specimen sequenced in a study of shared clonotypes between healthy human individuals. Profiling relied on immunoSEQ multiplex PCR, and the TCRdb table lists in-frame clones only, not all of them. The data show roughly 2.1 million clones, about 93% seen once. Terminally differentiated effector memory CD45RA+ cells were excluded by CCR7 positive selection of CD45RO-negative cells. Specimen: naive CD8+ T cells from PBMCs. These receptor sequences come from a man aged 18 to 30 in good health. Some clones in this sample may be carry-over from other donors' samples.

The rearrangement links TRBV13 to TRBJ2-2, with D possibly matching TRBD2 (5 bases). Germline CDR1 is PRHDT and CDR2 is FYEKMQ (reference sequence). CDR3 length equals 12 residues. V gave up 8 bases and J gave up 2 bases, with 6 bases separating them. Here the CDR3 reads CASDYNTGELFF. The CDR3 DNA reads as TGTGCCAGCGACTACAACACCGGGGAGCTGTTTTTT.

The CDR3 DNA follows: TGCGCCAGCAGCCAAGAATGGGCGCCTGGCGGGTTTTCCTACAATGAGCAGTTCTTC. As protein: CASSQEWAPGGFSYNEQFF. The rearrangement uses TRBV4-3 and TRBJ2-1; D may be TRBD2 (5 bases). Germline V gene sequence: CDR1 LGHNA, CDR2 YSLEER. The V end was cut by 0 bases, the J end by 1 base, with 19 bases between. There are 19 residues in the CDR3.

Worth noting for this clone: The same CDR3 also results from other DNA sequences found in this sample. The V and J genes are TRBV7-9 and TRBJ2-7; 10 bases agree with TRBD1. The V and J ends lost 4 bases and 4 bases, in that order; junction bases with no gene match: 4. This CDR3 comprises 14 residues. Germline lookup yields CDR1 SEHNR and CDR2 FQNEAQ (reference sequence). The CDR3 DNA follows: TGTGCCAGCAGCTCGGGGACAGGGGCTTACGAGCAGTACTTC. The encoded protein is CASSSGTGAYEQYF.

The rearrangement uses TRBV7-9 and TRBJ1-4, with D possibly matching TRBD1 (6 bases). V was clipped by 4 bases and J by 5 bases, with 17 bases between them. Germline CDR1 SEHNR, CDR2 FQNEAQ (reference sequence). The CDR3 has 16 amino acids. CDR3 loop: CASSSSTGTRNEKLFF. The CDR3 DNA sequence: TGTGCCAGCAGCTCCTCTACAGGGACACGAAATGAAAAACTGTTTTTT.

The CDR3 spells CASSLGTGRYYEQYF. CDR3 nucleotide sequence: TGCGCCAGCAGCTTGGGGACAGGTCGATACTACGAGCAGTACTTC. The V call is TRBV5-1, the J call TRBJ2-7; 7 bases are shared with TRBD1. The CDR3 totals 15 residues. CDR1 is SGHRS and CDR2 is YFSETQ in the germline V gene. V shed 0 bases and J 3 bases; nucleotides not matched to a gene: 6.

The gene calls are TRBV6-5 and TRBJ2-5, with unresolved D. The CDR3 totals 14 residues. The V end lost 6 bases, the J end lost 5 bases, and 16 bases lay between the germline ends. CDR1 MNHEY and CDR2 SVGAGI come from the germline V gene. The CDR3 nucleotides read TGTGCCAGCAGCCTGGGGTACCCCAGGGAGACCCAGTACTTC. This translates into CASSLGYPRETQYF.

The chain joins TRBV19 to TRBJ2-1; no firm D call. V gave up 6 bases and J gave up 5 bases, with 14 bases separating them. This CDR3 region has 14 residues. Germline lookup yields CDR1 LNHDA and CDR2 SQIVND (reference sequence). The DNA for the CDR3 is TGTGCCAGTAGCGCTACCCGGTCGAACAATGAGCAGTTCTTC. Translating it yields CASSATRSNNEQFF.

The chain recombines TRBV28 with TRBJ2-7; D is undetermined. V was pared by 6 bases and J by 1 base, with 10 bases between. The length of the CDR3 is 13 residues. Germline V CDR1 and CDR2: MDHEN, SYDVKM. The CDR3 spells CASRTHGSYEQYF. DNA of the CDR3: TGTGCCAGCAGGACGCACGGATCCTACGAGCAGTACTTC.

J is TRBJ2-7 and V is TRBV27, with TRBD2 matching over 9 bases. From germline, CDR1 is MNHEY and CDR2 SMNVEV (reference sequence). V gave up 7 bases and J gave up 5 bases; unmatched junction bases: 12. CDR3 size: 15 residues. Here the CDR3 reads CASTLLAGGPHEQYF. The CDR3 DNA follows: TGTGCCAGCACCCTTTTGGCGGGAGGGCCCCACGAGCAGTACTTC.

The chain uses TRBV27 and TRBJ2-1; 8 nucleotides line up with TRBD2. Germline V lookup: CDR1 MNHEY, CDR2 SMNVEV (reference sequence). The CDR3 is 14 residues long. V dropped 6 bases and J dropped 9; count of bases not matched to a gene: 10. CDR3: CASSYTGLDGEQFF. The DNA for the CDR3 is TGTGCCAGCAGCTATACGGGACTAGATGGTGAGCAGTTCTTC.

V gene TRBV4-3 combines with J gene TRBJ2-2; 10 bases line up with TRBD2. V lost 4 bases and J lost 5; bases outside the gene matches: 4. Germline V lookup: CDR1 LGHNA, CDR2 YSLEER. This CDR3 contains 15 residues. CDR3 nucleotides: TGCGCCAGCAGCCGGGTAGCGGGAGGTACCGGGGAGCTGTTTTTT. Its translation: CASSRVAGGTGELFF.

Of note for this clone: In the same sample, other DNA sequences code for this CDR3. The rearrangement joins TRBV7-9 to TRBJ2-1, with D possibly matching TRBD2 (5 bases). Trimming cost V 1 base and J 8 bases, with 6 bases left between them. CDR1 SEHNR and CDR2 FQNEAQ come from the germline V gene (reference sequence). CDR3 length equals 12 residues. The CDR3 is CASSLGGYEQFF. CDR3 sequence (DNA): TGTGCCAGCAGCTTAGGAGGGTATGAGCAGTTCTTC.

This CDR3 reads CASSLMALGGSNTEAFF. In DNA form, the CDR3 reads TGTGCCAGCAGTTTGATGGCGCTCGGGGGGTCGAACACTGAAGCTTTCTTT. The gene calls are TRBV28 and TRBJ1-1; tentatively, D is TRBD1 (5 bases). Trimming took 3 bases from V and 1 from J, leaving 18 bases between them. Germline V gene sequence: CDR1 MDHEN, CDR2 SYDVKM. The length of the CDR3 is 17 residues.

The chain carries TRBV7-8 and TRBJ2-3, with D possibly being TRBD2 (6 bases). V lost 3 bases to trimming and J lost 0 bases, with 10 bases between them. The CDR3 extends over 15 amino acids. Germline assignment: CDR1 SGHVS and CDR2 FQNEAQ. CDR3 protein: CASSLFLASTDTQYF. The CDR3 DNA reads TGTGCCAGCAGCTTGTTTCTAGCGAGCACAGATACGCAGTATTTT. The whole variable domain, filled in from reference TRBV7-8 and TRBJ2-3, reads GAGVSQSPRYKVAKRGQDVALRCDPISGHVSLFWYQQALGQGPEFLTYFQNEAQLDKSGLPSDRFFAERPEGSVSTLKIQRTQQEDSAVYLCASSLFLASTDTQYFGPGTRLTVL.

The chain employs TRBV30 and TRBJ1-6, with D tentatively TRBD1 (5 bases). The CDR3 totals 12 residues. V gave up 4 bases and J gave up 4 bases, with 5 bases separating them. Germline loops: CDR1 GTSNPN, CDR2 SVGIG (reference sequence). CDR3 in DNA: TGTGCCTGGACAGGGTATAATTCACCCCTCCACTTT. It codes for CAWTGYNSPLHF.

The rearrangement uses TRBV13 and TRBJ2-3; 11 bases are shared with TRBD2. The CDR3 is 18 amino acids. With 5 bases clipped from V and 6 bases from J, the junction kept 16 bases outside the gene matches. Germline assignment: CDR1 PRHDT and CDR2 FYEKMQ (reference sequence). CDR3 sequence (DNA): TGTGCCAGCAGCCACACTAGCGGGAGTTCCCCCGAGGGCGATACGCAGTATTTT. Translating gives CASSHTSGSSPEGDTQYF.

Worth noting for this clone: Other DNA sequences from this sample encode an identical CDR3 as well. The chain employs TRBV7-9 and TRBJ2-2; 8 bases are shared with TRBD2. Per germline, CDR1 SEHNR and CDR2 FQNEAQ (reference sequence). CDR3 length: 16 residues. Trimming at V came to 5 bases and at J to 0 bases, leaving 5 bases not matched to a gene. CDR3 loop: CASSPRGGTNTGELFF. In nucleotides, the CDR3 is TGTGCCAGCAGCCCCCGGGGGGGGACGAACACCGGGGAGCTGTTTTTT.

The chain has TRBV2 and TRBJ2-2, with 7 positions matching TRBD2. V was pared by 5 bases and J by 3 bases, with 6 bases of the junction left unmatched. This CDR3 contains 15 residues. CDR1 and CDR2 from the germline V gene are SNHLY and FYNNEI. CDR3 region: CASSRLARDTGELFF. The CDR3 DNA reads as TGTGCCAGCAGTCGACTAGCTAGGGACACCGGGGAGCTGTTTTTT.

This clone was observed a handful of times. CDR3 nucleotide sequence: TGTGCCAGCAGTTTAGGTCCAGGATCGAACACTGAAGCTTTCTTT. Translating gives CASSLGPGSNTEAFF. The chain recombines TRBV27 with TRBJ1-1; no clear D. Germline V gives CDR1 MNHEY, CDR2 SMNVEV (reference sequence). The CDR3 has 15 amino acids. The V and J ends lost 2 bases and 1 base respectively, with 11 bases between them.

The chain carries TRBV19 and TRBJ2-1, with a weak D call TRBD2 (6 bases). CDR1 is LNHDA, CDR2 SQIVND, per germline (reference sequence). This CDR3 has 13 residues. The ends were cut back, 10 bases at V and 8 bases at J, with 18 bases in the middle. The CDR3 nucleotides are TGTGCCACCGGGAGTTACGGATTCGATGAGCAGTTCTTC. Residues: CATGSYGFDEQFF.

This clone has just a few counts. The CDR3 nucleotides read TGCGCCAGCAGGGATCCGGGACTAGCTGTCCACGAGCAGTACTTC. Translation gives CASRDPGLAVHEQYF. V gene TRBV5-1 combines with J gene TRBJ2-7; TRBD2 agrees at 9 bases. The CDR3 is made up of 15 amino acids. Looked up from germline, CDR1 is SGHRS and CDR2 is YFSETQ. V lost 5 bases to trimming and J lost 5 bases; unmatched junction nucleotides: 11.

The rearrangement links TRBV19 to TRBJ2-1, with D possibly TRBD2 on 6 matching bases. Trimming pared 4 bases from V and 4 bases from J, leaving 11 bases between. Germline V lookup: CDR1 LNHDA, CDR2 SQIVND (reference sequence). The CDR3 spans 14 residues. The CDR3 sequence: CASSTLAPYNEQFF. CDR3 DNA: TGTGCCAGTAGTACACTAGCCCCGTACAATGAGCAGTTCTTC.